Listed here is a single T cell receptor beta chain. Only in-frame clones appear in the TCRdb table, and some are missing; sequencing was by immunoSEQ multiplex PCR. Of hundreds of thousands of clones in the sample, around nine tenths were seen once. The length of the CDR3 is 15 residues. The V segment lost 7 bases and the J segment 0 bases; nucleotides outside the gene matches: 8. Germline V gene data show CDR1 as MNHEY and CDR2 as SMNVEV (reference sequence). This specimen belongs to a study of blood T cell repertoires in COVID-19. The V and J genes are TRBV27 and TRBJ2-5, with 7 bases matching TRBD1. Sequenced input: peripheral blood. The receptor's source is a woman in her 70s with COVID-19, enrolled during active disease. CDR3 in amino acids: CASTTKDRYQETQYF. DNA for the CDR3: TGTGCCAGCACAACAAAGGACAGGTACCAAGAGACCCAGTACTTC.